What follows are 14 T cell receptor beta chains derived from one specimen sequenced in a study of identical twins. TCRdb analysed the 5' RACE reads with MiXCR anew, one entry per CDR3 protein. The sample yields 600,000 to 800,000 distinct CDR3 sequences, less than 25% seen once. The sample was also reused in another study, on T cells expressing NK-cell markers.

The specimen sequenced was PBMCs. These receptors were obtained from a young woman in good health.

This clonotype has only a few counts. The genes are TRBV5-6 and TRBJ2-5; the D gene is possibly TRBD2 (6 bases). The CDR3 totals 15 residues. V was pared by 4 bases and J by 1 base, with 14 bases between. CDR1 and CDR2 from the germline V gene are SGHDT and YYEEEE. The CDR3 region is CASSLTEGFQETQYF. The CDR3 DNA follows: TGTGCCAGCAGCCTCACGGAGGGATTCCAAGAGACCCAGTACTTC.

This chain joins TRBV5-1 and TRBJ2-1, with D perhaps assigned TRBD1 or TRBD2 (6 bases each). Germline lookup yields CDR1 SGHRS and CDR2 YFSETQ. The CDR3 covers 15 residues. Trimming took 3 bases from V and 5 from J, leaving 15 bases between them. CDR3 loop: CASSSQGKRDNEQFF. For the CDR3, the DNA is TGCGCCAGCAGCTCGCAGGGGAAGCGGGACAATGAGCAGTTCTTC.

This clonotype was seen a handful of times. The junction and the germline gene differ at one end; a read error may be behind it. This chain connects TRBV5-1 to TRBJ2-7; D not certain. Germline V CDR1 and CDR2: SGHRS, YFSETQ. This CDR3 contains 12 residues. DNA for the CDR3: TGCGCCAGCATCTTGCTAGGCCACGAGCAGTACTTC. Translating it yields CASILLGHEQYF. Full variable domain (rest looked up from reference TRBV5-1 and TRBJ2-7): KAGVTQTPRYLIKTRGQQVTLSCSPISGHRSVSWYQQTPGQGLQFLFEYFSETQRNKGNFPGRFSGRQFSNSRSEMNVSTLELGDSALYLCASILLGHEQYFGPGTRLTVT.

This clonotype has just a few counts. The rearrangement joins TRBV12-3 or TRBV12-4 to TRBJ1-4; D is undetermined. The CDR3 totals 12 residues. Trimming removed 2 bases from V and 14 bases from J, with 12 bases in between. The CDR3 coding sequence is TGTGCCAGCAGTTTAAGGCCCTATGGGCTGTTTTTT. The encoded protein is CASSLRPYGLFF.

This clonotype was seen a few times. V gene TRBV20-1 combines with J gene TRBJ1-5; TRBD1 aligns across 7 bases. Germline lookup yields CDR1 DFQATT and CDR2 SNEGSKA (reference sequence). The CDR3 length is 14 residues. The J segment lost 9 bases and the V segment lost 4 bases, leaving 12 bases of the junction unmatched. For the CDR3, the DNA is TGCAGTGCTACCCTGACAGGGCAGCGGGGGCCCCAGCATTTT. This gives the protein CSATLTGQRGPQHF.

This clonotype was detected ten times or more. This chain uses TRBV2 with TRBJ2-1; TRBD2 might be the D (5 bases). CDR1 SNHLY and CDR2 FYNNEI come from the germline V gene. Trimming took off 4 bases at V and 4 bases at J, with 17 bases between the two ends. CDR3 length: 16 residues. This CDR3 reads CASSVFLAGSYNEQFF. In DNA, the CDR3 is TGTGCCAGCAGTGTTTTTCTAGCTGGGAGTTACAATGAGCAGTTCTTC.

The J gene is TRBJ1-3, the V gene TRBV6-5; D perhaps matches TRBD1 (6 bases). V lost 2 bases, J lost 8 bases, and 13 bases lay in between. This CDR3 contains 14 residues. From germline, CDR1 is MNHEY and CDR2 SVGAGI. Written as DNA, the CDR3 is TGTGCCAGCAGTTACGCCAGGGGAGGGTACACCATATATTTT. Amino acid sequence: CASSYARGGYTIYF.

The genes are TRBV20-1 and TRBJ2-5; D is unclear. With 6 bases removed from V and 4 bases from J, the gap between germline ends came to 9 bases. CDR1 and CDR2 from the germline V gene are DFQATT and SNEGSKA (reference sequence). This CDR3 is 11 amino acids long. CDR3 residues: CSAPSRETQYF. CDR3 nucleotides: TGCAGTGCCCCTTCTCGAGAGACCCAGTACTTC.

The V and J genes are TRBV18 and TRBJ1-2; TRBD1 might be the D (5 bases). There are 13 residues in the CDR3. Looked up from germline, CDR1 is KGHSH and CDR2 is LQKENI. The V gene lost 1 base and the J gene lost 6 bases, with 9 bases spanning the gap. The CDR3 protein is CASSPLTGDGYTF. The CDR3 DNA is TGTGCCAGCTCACCACTGACGGGGGATGGCTACACCTTC.

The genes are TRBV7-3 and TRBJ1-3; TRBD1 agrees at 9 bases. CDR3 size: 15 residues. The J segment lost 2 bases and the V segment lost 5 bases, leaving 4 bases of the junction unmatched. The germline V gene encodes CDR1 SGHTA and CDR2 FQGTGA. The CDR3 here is CASSKGQGAGNTIYF. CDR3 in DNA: TGTGCCAGCAGCAAGGGACAGGGCGCTGGAAACACCATATATTTT.

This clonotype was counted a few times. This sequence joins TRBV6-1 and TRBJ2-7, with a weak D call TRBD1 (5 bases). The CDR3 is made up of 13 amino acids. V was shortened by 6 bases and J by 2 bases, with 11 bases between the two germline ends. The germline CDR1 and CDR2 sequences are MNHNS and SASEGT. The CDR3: CASRPTVPYEQYF. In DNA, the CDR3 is TGTGCCAGCAGACCGACAGTTCCCTACGAGCAGTACTTC.

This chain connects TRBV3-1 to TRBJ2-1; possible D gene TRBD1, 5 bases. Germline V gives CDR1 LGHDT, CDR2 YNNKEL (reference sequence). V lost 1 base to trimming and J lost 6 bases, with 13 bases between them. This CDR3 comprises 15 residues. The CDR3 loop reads CASSQVDSDGNEQFF. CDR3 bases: TGTGCCAGCAGCCAAGTTGACAGTGACGGCAATGAGCAGTTCTTC.

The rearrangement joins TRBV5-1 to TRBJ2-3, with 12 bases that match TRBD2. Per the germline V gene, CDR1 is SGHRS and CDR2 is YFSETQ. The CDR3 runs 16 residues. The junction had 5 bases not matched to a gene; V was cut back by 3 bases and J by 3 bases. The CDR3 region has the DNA TGCGCCAGCAGCTCAGGACTAGCGGGGCTTACAGATACGCAGTATTTT. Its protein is CASSSGLAGLTDTQYF.

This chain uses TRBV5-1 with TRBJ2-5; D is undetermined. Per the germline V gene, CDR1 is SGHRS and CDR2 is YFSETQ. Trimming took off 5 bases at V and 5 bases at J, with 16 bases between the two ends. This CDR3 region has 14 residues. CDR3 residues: CASRVGPARETQYF. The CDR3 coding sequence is TGCGCCAGCAGAGTTGGTCCGGCCAGGGAGACCCAGTACTTC.